The T cell receptor beta chain under discussion was sequenced for a study of T cell responses to AZD1222 COVID-19 vaccine. On the study more broadly: Second-dose schedules of about 4 or about 12 weeks were combined. Study-wide points: Only a handful of AZD1222 recipients were seropositive at baseline. White British people made up most donors, females outnumbered males, and clonal diversity was possibly underestimated.

For this clone: The antigen remains undetermined.

Here immunoSEQ multiplex PCR was the method, and the copy in TCRdb shows in-frame clones only, minus some. The repertoire holds around 83,000 clones, with 86% as singletons. The receptor was isolated from an adult in good health. The specimen was peripheral blood, collected on day 0 of AZD1222 vaccination.

The CDR3 region has the DNA TGTGCCAGCAGTTATCGACAACCGGGACAGGGCTATGGCTACACCTTC. The encoded protein is CASSYRQPGQGYGYTF. The chain links TRBV6-2 or TRBV6-3 to TRBJ1-2; 9 bases line up with TRBD1. J gave up 4 bases and V 3 bases, and 9 bases lay outside the gene matches. This CDR3 is built from 16 residues. Germline values: CDR1 MNHEY, CDR2 SVGEGT.